This T cell receptor beta chain was sequenced during a study of blood T cell repertoires in COVID-19. Some clones are missing from TCRdb's copy, which holds only in-frame ones; the method was immunoSEQ multiplex PCR. This table holds around 110,000 clones, 80% found once. This clone was detected once. The V and J ends lost 7 bases and 4 bases, in that order; junction bases with no gene match: 4. CDR1 and CDR2 from the germline V gene are SGHAT and FQNNGV. The CDR3 consists of 14 residues. The sequence was collected from a man between 65 and 80 years old with acute or convalescent COVID-19. The specimen was peripheral blood. V usage is TRBV11-2 and J usage is TRBJ2-1; 10 bases match TRBD2. Here the CDR3 reads CASISGGPYNEQFF. The CDR3 DNA sequence: TGTGCCAGCATTAGCGGGGGGCCATACAATGAGCAGTTCTTC.